The source of this TCR beta chain is a study of blood T cell repertoires in COVID-19. Germline-derived CDR1 and CDR2 are SGHRS and YFSETQ. The length of the CDR3 is 14 residues. The V gene lost 5 bases and the J gene lost 0 bases, with 9 bases spanning the gap. Measured with immunoSEQ multiplex PCR; TCRdb has only the in-frame clones, and not every one. The top ten hold approximately 11% of the sample, which has roughly 98,000 clones, around 82% seen once. This sequence was found in a man between 70 and 80 years old with active or convalescent COVID-19. Material: peripheral blood. The chain combines TRBV5-1 with TRBJ2-1; D not certain. CDR3 protein: CASSDLVSYNEQFF. The CDR3 DNA is TGCGCCAGCAGTGACTTGGTCTCCTACAATGAGCAGTTCTTC. Filled out from reference TRBV5-1 and TRBJ2-1, the complete variable domain reads KAGVTQTPRYLIKTRGQQVTLSCSPISGHRSVSWYQQTPGQGLQFLFEYFSETQRNKGNFPGRFSGRQFSNSRSEMNVSTLELGDSALYLCASSDLVSYNEQFFGPGTRLTVL.